Each of the 18 T cell receptor beta chains below was sequenced from the same sample in a study of tumor-infiltrating lymphocytes in primary liver carcinoma. A primer matching the constant region was used to make TCR beta cDNA from around 460 ng of total RNA. ARM-PCR was slightly modified, and three nested multiplex PCR rounds with it gave rise to the TCR beta libraries. Two initial PCR rounds of approximately 10 cycles each paired TRBV1-TRBV30 forward primers with a C-beta reverse primer. TCRdb ran MiXCR on the multiplex PCR reads and lists one entry per CDR3 protein. The repertoire holds 300,000 to 350,000 distinct CDR3 sequences, almost 65% seen once, with about 6.1% in the top ten. Alongside blood RNA obtained from unsorted whole blood, germline DNA was also extracted. The sequencing input was peripheral blood. These receptors originate from a man aged 35 to 55 with primary liver carcinoma and hepatitis B virus infection.

On this clonotype itself: The junction differs from germline at one of its ends, possibly a read error. J is TRBJ2-1 and V is TRBV11-2; 8 bases agree with TRBD1. The CDR3 loop spans 15 amino acids. In germline, CDR1 is SGHAT, CDR2 FQNNGV. The CDR3 region is CAISSPGQVYNEQFF. CDR3 bases: TGTGCCATCAGCTCCCCGGGACAGGTCTATAATGAGCAGTTCTTC.

A remark on this clonotype: A much larger clone differs by one base, so this may be a read error. The V and J genes are TRBV6-6 and TRBJ2-7; 9 bases align to TRBD1. The CDR3 spans 15 residues. J was trimmed by 3 bases and V by 1 base; bases with no gene match: 4. Germline values: CDR1 MNHNY, CDR2 SVGAGI (reference sequence). CDR3 residues: CASSYLGDRDYEQYF. CDR3 DNA sequence: TGTGCCAGCAGTTACTTGGGGGACAGGGACTACGAGCAGTACTTC.

V is TRBV10-3 and J is TRBJ2-3; TRBD1 matches 11 bases. The germline V gene encodes CDR1 ENHRY and CDR2 SYGVKD. The CDR3 loop spans 15 amino acids. Losses at the gene ends were 7 bases for V and 4 bases for J; bases not matched to a gene: 7. The DNA for the CDR3 is TGTGCCATCAATGACCGGACAGGGGGCGCAGATACGCAGTATTTT. Translation: CAINDRTGGADTQYF.

Worth noting for this clonotype: With a much larger clone just one base away, this may be a read error. No conserved phenylalanine or tryptophan is present at the end of the CDR3, so a read error is the likely explanation. This chain connects TRBV4-2 to TRBJ2-1; 7 bases line up with TRBD1. V lost 3 bases and J lost 7; bases outside the gene matches: 6. The CDR3 contains 14 residues. Germline V gene lookup returns CDR1 LGHNA and CDR2 YNFKEQ. CDR3 loop: CASSQSGTDNEQFL. The CDR3 nucleotides read TGTGCCAGCAGCCAGTCCGGGACAGATAATGAGCAGTTCTTA.

This clonotype was counted once. At one of its ends the junction is not consistent with the germline gene, which may arise from a read error. The rearrangement uses TRBV5-1 and TRBJ2-6, with 11 bases that match TRBD1. This CDR3 has 17 residues. Germline V lookup: CDR1 SGHRS, CDR2 YFSETQ. The CDR3 DNA is TGCGCCAGCATCACCGGGACAGGGGGACCTGGGGTCAACGTCCTGACTTTC. It specifies CASITGTGGPGVNVLTF.

The chain uses TRBV5-4 and TRBJ2-2, with 8 bases that match TRBD1. The junction had 9 bases not matched to a gene; V was cut back by 6 bases and J by 5 bases. Germline assignment: CDR1 SGHNT and CDR2 YYREEE (reference sequence). The CDR3 totals 15 residues. The DNA for the CDR3 is TGTGCCAGCAACCTTGGACAGGGCAGGACCGGGGAGCTGTTTTTT. Translation: CASNLGQGRTGELFF.

Worth noting for this clonotype: A read error is possible here, since a much larger clone lies one base away. This chain connects TRBV12-5 to TRBJ2-3; D is tentatively TRBD1 or TRBD2 (6 bases each). This CDR3 region has 13 residues. The ends were cut back, 7 bases at V and 8 bases at J, with 16 bases in the middle. The germline V gene encodes CDR1 LGHNT and CDR2 FRNRAP. The CDR3 reads CASVPLEGGTQYF. DNA for the CDR3: TGTGCTAGTGTTCCCCTGGAGGGGGGTACGCAGTATTTT. Filled out from reference TRBV12-5 and TRBJ2-3, the complete variable domain reads DARVTQTPRHKVTEMGQEVTMRCQPILGHNTVFWYRQTMMQGLELLAYFRNRAPLDDSGMPKDRFSAEMPDATLATLKIQPSEPRDSAVYFCASVPLEGGTQYFGPGTRLTVL.

By proportion, this clonotype is medium-sized (0.01 to 0.1%). V is TRBV11-2 and J is TRBJ2-3; the D is unclear. This CDR3 has 14 amino acids. Germline V gene lookup returns CDR1 SGHAT and CDR2 FQNNGV. Trimming stripped 4 bases from V and 2 bases from J, with 10 bases between. The CDR3, as DNA: TGTGCCAGCAGCTGGGGTCCTTCCACAGATACGCAGTATTTT. The encoded protein is CASSWGPSTDTQYF.

This clonotype was recorded only once. The chain is built from TRBV29-1 and TRBJ1-1; D is unresolved. V was trimmed by 0 bases and J by 7 bases, leaving 12 bases between them. CDR3 length: 13 residues. The germline V gene encodes CDR1 SQVTM and CDR2 ANQGSEA. The CDR3 reads CSVEDPIYIEAFF. CDR3 bases: TGCAGCGTTGAAGATCCCATATACATTGAAGCTTTCTTT.

This clonotype was seen once. The chain employs TRBV11-1 and TRBJ2-7, with D tentatively TRBD1 (6 bases). CDR3 length equals 13 residues. CDR1 SGHAT and CDR2 FQDESV come from the germline V gene (reference sequence). The ends were cut back, 4 bases at V and 9 bases at J, with 16 bases in the middle. The CDR3 protein is CASSSDSGGVQYF. The CDR3 region has the DNA TGTGCCAGCAGCTCCGACTCTGGGGGCGTGCAGTACTTC.

The chain has TRBV11-2 and TRBJ2-7, with 7 bases matching TRBD2. CDR1 and CDR2 (germline): SGHAT, FQNNGV. CDR3 length: 16 amino acids. V shed 1 base, J shed 3 bases, and the junction held 9 bases outside the gene matches. For the CDR3, the DNA is TGTGCCAGCAGCTTAGGTCAAACTGGCGGGAGCTACGAGCAGTACTTC. Protein sequence: CASSLGQTGGSYEQYF.

In this sample, this clonotype turned up many times. The chain carries TRBV29-1 and TRBJ2-3, with D perhaps matching TRBD1 (5 bases). V lost 7 bases and J 5 bases, leaving 16 bases between the germline ends. Looked up from germline, CDR1 is SQVTM and CDR2 is ANQGSEA. The CDR3 loop spans 13 amino acids. The CDR3: CSASRGPGDTQYF. The CDR3, as DNA: TGCAGCGCCAGTAGGGGCCCTGGAGATACGCAGTATTTT.

Concerning this clonotype itself: It is likely a read error, because the conserved phenylalanine at the end of the CDR3 is missing. The chain has TRBV4-3 and TRBJ1-5; no firm D call. The CDR3 covers 15 residues. Germline CDR1 and CDR2: LGHNA and YSLEER. CDR3: CSSSQDRFGPQPQHY. The CDR3 nucleotides read TGCTCCAGCAGCCAAGATCGGTTTGGTCCTCAGCCCCAGCATTAT.

This clonotype occurred a few times. The V gene is TRBV4-1, the J gene TRBJ2-4; D might be TRBD1 or TRBD2, each matching 6 bases. CDR3 size: 14 residues. The V gene's germline CDR1 is MGHRA and CDR2 YSYEKL. V was shortened by 6 bases and J by 6 bases, with 15 bases between the two germline ends. CDR3 in amino acids: CASRDSTGANIQYF. The CDR3, as DNA: TGCGCCAGCAGGGATAGTACGGGGGCAAACATTCAGTACTTC.

The chain has TRBV5-6 and TRBJ2-5, with D maybe TRBD1 (7 bases). CDR3 length: 13 residues. Germline V lookup: CDR1 SGHDT, CDR2 YYEEEE. V shed 5 bases and J shed 5 bases, with 13 bases lying between them. CDR3 DNA sequence: TGTGCCAGCAGTTTCTCAGGGGGGGAGACCCAGTACTTC. Translating gives CASSFSGGETQYF.

About this clonotype itself: A much larger clonotype is one base distant, so this may be a read error. The rearrangement links TRBV4-1 to TRBJ2-7; TRBD1 agrees at 7 bases. The CDR3 totals 14 residues. Germline V gives CDR1 MGHRA, CDR2 YSYEKL. The CDR3 spells CAISQLSTGAEQYF. As DNA, the CDR3 is TGCGCCATCAGCCAACTCTCAACAGGGGCCGAGCAGTACTTC.

The sample holds one count of this clonotype. Since no conserved phenylalanine or tryptophan closes the CDR3, a read error is the likely cause. This chain connects TRBV6-5 to TRBJ1-3, with 10 bases that match TRBD1. V lost 4 bases to trimming and J lost 9 bases; unmatched junction nucleotides: 6. This CDR3 is 14 amino acids long. Germline CDR1 is MNHEY and CDR2 is SVGAGI. CDR3 sequence (DNA): TGTGCCAGCAGTTCCCGGACAGGGGGTTCCACCATATATCTT. This encodes CASSSRTGGSTIYL.

The rearrangement uses TRBV6-2 or TRBV6-3 and TRBJ1-2; 7 nucleotides align to TRBD1. J lost 4 bases, V lost 6 bases, and 5 bases had no gene match. The CDR3 has 13 amino acids. CDR1 and CDR2 from the germline V gene are MNHEY and SVGEGT. Here the CDR3 reads CASSDRVLYGYTF. The CDR3 DNA is TGTGCCAGCAGCGACAGGGTGCTCTATGGCTACACCTTC.